This entry lists 24 T cell receptor beta chains sequenced from one sample in a study of Siglec-9 on CD8 T cells in melanoma. Generated by immunoSEQ multiplex PCR, the TCRdb table keeps only in-frame clones and is missing some. The top ten clones hold 5.8% of a sample with tens of thousands of clones, roughly 80% of them seen once. Material for sequencing was Siglec-9- CD8+ T cells sorted from blood. The receptors stem from a human donor in good health.

Concerning this clone itself: The sample contains more than one DNA sequence encoding this CDR3. This chain joins TRBV5-1 and TRBJ1-1, with a tentative D call TRBD1 (5 bases). The CDR3 has 13 amino acids. The germline gives CDR1 SGHRS, CDR2 YFSETQ. Trimming pared 4 bases from V and 1 base from J, leaving 8 bases between. The CDR3 coding sequence is TGCGCCAGCAGCCCGGGACCGAACACTGAAGCTTTCTTT. Its translation: CASSPGPNTEAFF. The full variable domain, in which reference TRBV5-1 and TRBJ1-1 provide the parts outside the CDR3, is KAGVTQTPRYLIKTRGQQVTLSCSPISGHRSVSWYQQTPGQGLQFLFEYFSETQRNKGNFPGRFSGRQFSNSRSEMNVSTLELGDSALYLCASSPGPNTEAFFGQGTRLTVV.

The chain employs TRBV2 and TRBJ2-2; D ambiguous. Trimming stripped 5 bases from V and 3 bases from J, with 1 base between. This CDR3 spans 11 amino acids. Germline CDR1 SNHLY, CDR2 FYNNEI. DNA for the CDR3: TGTGCCAGCAGTTACACCGGGGAGCTGTTTTTT. Translation gives CASSYTGELFF.

CDR3 nucleotide sequence: TGTGCCAGCAGTGAATGGTTTGGTTACGAGCAGTACGTC. This encodes CASSEWFGYEQYV. This chain uses TRBV2 with TRBJ2-7; D is undetermined. Germline V lookup: CDR1 SNHLY, CDR2 FYNNEI. CDR3 length equals 13 residues. Trimming cost V 2 bases and J 4 bases, with 9 bases left between them.

This rearrangement joins TRBV7-9 to TRBJ1-4; TRBD1 aligns across 9 bases. Germline V gives CDR1 SEHNR, CDR2 FQNEAQ (reference sequence). With V trimmed by 5 bases and J by 8 bases, 9 bases remained unmatched. This CDR3 has 15 residues. CDR3 loop: CASSPRDRAGEKLFF. DNA of the CDR3: TGTGCCAGCAGCCCCCGGGACAGGGCGGGCGAAAAACTGTTTTTT.

The chain combines TRBV7-8 with TRBJ2-4; maybe TRBD2 (6 bases). V was clipped by 5 bases and J by 1 base, with 15 bases between them. The CDR3 is 16 residues long. The germline CDR1 and CDR2 sequences are SGHVS and FQNEAQ. CDR3 sequence: CASSPPLGGAKNIQYF. CDR3 coding DNA: TGTGCCAGCAGCCCCCCACTCGGAGGGGCCAAAAACATTCAGTACTTC.

There are a few counts of this clone. The V and J genes are TRBV6-6 and TRBJ1-1; tentative D call: TRBD1 (5 bases). The CDR3 contains 13 residues. The V end lost 7 bases, the J end lost 7 bases, and 16 bases lay between the germline ends. Germline CDR1 is MNHNY and CDR2 is SVGAGI (reference sequence). CDR3 nucleotides: TGTGCCAGCACTGACAGCAGGGTGAATGAAGCTTTCTTT. Its protein is CASTDSRVNEAFF.

The gene calls are TRBV21-1 and TRBJ2-7. TRBV21-1 is a recognized pseudogene. The CDR3 length is 12 residues. CDR3 sequence reads: CASPEILYEQYV. CDR3 sequence (DNA): TGTGCCAGCCCCGAAATTCTCTACGAGCAGTACGTC.

J is TRBJ2-5 and V is TRBV5-1; tentative D call: TRBD1 (5 bases). The germline V gene encodes CDR1 SGHRS and CDR2 YFSETQ. The CDR3 runs 16 residues. V was trimmed by 4 bases and J by 5 bases, leaving 21 bases between them. CDR3 sequence (DNA): TGCGCCAGCAGCCGTACTGCAGGGTCAGTGGGGGAGACCCAGTACTTC. Translating gives CASSRTAGSVGETQYF.

The V call is TRBV19, the J call TRBJ2-2; TRBD1 is a possible D gene (6 bases). The CDR3 contains 14 residues. Trimming removed 6 bases at V and 6 bases at J, with 14 bases between. CDR1 is LNHDA and CDR2 is SQIVND in the germline V gene (reference sequence). CDR3 protein: CASRTGPDAGELFF. Here the CDR3 DNA reads TGTGCCAGTAGAACAGGGCCAGACGCCGGGGAGCTGTTTTTT.

V is TRBV10-3 and J is TRBJ2-1; no reliable D call. The CDR3 covers 14 residues. Per the germline V gene, CDR1 is ENHRY and CDR2 is SYGVKD. The germline V and J ends were trimmed by 6 bases and 0 bases, with 9 bases remaining between them. CDR3 amino acids: CAISEESSYNEQFF. CDR3 in DNA: TGTGCCATCAGCGAGGAGAGCTCCTACAATGAGCAGTTCTTC.

This chain joins TRBV2 and TRBJ2-7, with D perhaps TRBD1 (6 bases). V gave up 6 bases and J gave up 2 bases, with 8 bases separating them. This CDR3 spans 12 amino acids. CDR1 is SNHLY and CDR2 is FYNNEI in the germline V gene. CDR3 DNA sequence: TGTGCCAGCAGGGACAGAACCTACGAGCAGTACGTC. Its translation is CASRDRTYEQYV.

The chain employs TRBV7-2 and TRBJ2-5; D is perhaps TRBD2 (5 bases). The V gene lost 2 bases and the J gene lost 5 bases, with 12 bases spanning the gap. The CDR3 has 14 residues. Germline assignment: CDR1 SGHTA and CDR2 FQGNSA. For the CDR3, the DNA is TGTGCCAGCAGCTTATACAACGGGGAGGAGACCCAGTACTTC. It yields the protein CASSLYNGEETQYF. The full variable domain, completed using reference TRBV7-2 and TRBJ2-5, is GAGVSQSPSNKVTEKGKDVELRCDPISGHTALYWYRQSLGQGLEFLIYFQGNSAPDKSGLPSDRFSAERTGGSVSTLTIQRTQQEDSAVYLCASSLYNGEETQYFGPGTRLLVL.

The V and J genes are TRBV5-6 and TRBJ1-2; no reliable D call. Trimming pared 0 bases from V and 3 bases from J, leaving 6 bases between. The CDR3 runs 13 residues. CDR1 is SGHDT, CDR2 YYEEEE, per germline. CDR3 sequence (DNA): TGTGCCAGCAGCTTGGGCAACTACTATGGCTACACCTTC. This sequence encodes CASSLGNYYGYTF.

The rearrangement links TRBV18 to TRBJ2-7, with a weak D call TRBD1 (5 bases). The V end was cut by 4 bases, the J end by 3 bases, with 25 bases between. CDR3 length equals 18 residues. Germline lookup yields CDR1 KGHSH and CDR2 LQKENI. CDR3 DNA sequence: TGTGCCAGCTCACTACTCCCCCGTAGGGGCGGTAAACACTACGAGCAGTACGTC. The encoded protein is CASSLLPRRGGKHYEQYV.

The chain combines TRBV27 with TRBJ2-3; tentatively, D is TRBD1 (6 bases). The CDR3 is 15 residues long. V dropped 2 bases and J dropped 4 bases, with 13 bases sitting between them. Germline V lookup: CDR1 MNHEY, CDR2 SMNVEV (reference sequence). CDR3 sequence (DNA): TGTGCCAGCAGTTTAGGAACAGGGTCCGCAGATACGCAGTATTTT. Protein sequence: CASSLGTGSADTQYF.

The genes are TRBV4-1 and TRBJ1-1; D unresolved. Trimming cost V 2 bases and J 2 bases, with 9 bases left between them. CDR1 and CDR2 from the germline V gene are MGHRA and YSYEKL. The CDR3 is 14 amino acids. The CDR3 sequence is CASSQKDGNTEAFF. CDR3 DNA: TGCGCCAGCAGCCAAAAGGACGGAAACACTGAAGCTTTCTTT.

The V gene is TRBV9, the J gene TRBJ1-3; D is perhaps TRBD1 (6 bases). This CDR3 has 13 residues. The V end lost 7 bases, the J end lost 2 bases, and 10 bases lay between the germline ends. In germline, CDR1 is SGDLS, CDR2 YYNGEE. The CDR3 protein is CASSDRAGNTIYF. The CDR3, as DNA: TGTGCCAGCTCGGACAGAGCTGGAAACACCATATATTTT.

This clone was seen once. The V and J genes are TRBV9 and TRBJ2-1, with TRBD2 identical over 12 bases. The germline gives CDR1 SGDLS, CDR2 YYNGEE. This CDR3 has 16 amino acids. V was pared by 0 bases and J by 5 bases, with 3 bases of the junction left unmatched. The CDR3: CASSVVGTSGHNEQFF. DNA for the CDR3: TGTGCCAGCAGCGTAGTAGGGACTAGCGGGCACAATGAGCAGTTCTTC.

This clone was found a few times. V is TRBV4-1 and J is TRBJ2-7; 7 bases are a match to TRBD1. The CDR3 totals 14 residues. The J segment lost 5 bases and the V segment lost 4 bases, leaving 8 bases of the junction unmatched. CDR1 and CDR2 (germline): MGHRA, YSYEKL. The CDR3 nucleotides are TGCGCCAGCAGCCCCGGACAGGCTATCCACGAGCAGTACTTC. Residues: CASSPGQAIHEQYF.

This sequence joins TRBV6-5 and TRBJ2-7, with TRBD1 identical over 8 bases. CDR1 and CDR2 from the germline V gene are MNHEY and SVGAGI. CDR3 length equals 13 residues. V shed 2 bases, J shed 6 bases, and the junction held 3 bases outside the gene matches. The CDR3 reads CASSYGTGSEQYF. The DNA of the CDR3 is TGTGCCAGCAGTTACGGGACAGGCAGCGAGCAGTACTTC.

V and J are TRBV10-3 and TRBJ2-7; tentative D call: TRBD1 (5 bases). The CDR3 runs to 14 residues. Germline CDR1 reads ENHRY; CDR2 reads SYGVKD. V lost 0 bases, J lost 2 bases, and 8 bases lay in between. In nucleotides, the CDR3 is TGTGCCATCAGTGAGTCCGTAGGGGCCTACGAGCAGTACGTC. Translation: CAISESVGAYEQYV.

This chain uses TRBV10-3 with TRBJ2-5; TRBD2 matches at 12 bases. Germline V lookup: CDR1 ENHRY, CDR2 SYGVKD. This CDR3 spans 14 amino acids. V dropped 5 bases and J dropped 5; count of bases not matched to a gene: 3. CDR3 amino acids: CAISPGTSGETQYF. The CDR3, as DNA: TGTGCCATCAGTCCCGGGACTAGCGGGGAGACCCAGTACTTC.

V is TRBV19 and J is TRBJ1-2; D may be TRBD1 (6 bases). Germline values: CDR1 LNHDA, CDR2 SQIVND (reference sequence). The CDR3 sequence is 14 residues long. Trimming left V 0 bases short and J 3 bases short, with 8 bases between. The CDR3 region is CASSIEDSHYGYTF. The CDR3 region has the DNA TGTGCCAGTAGTATAGAGGACAGCCACTATGGCTACACCTTC.

The genes are TRBV27 and TRBJ2-3; 14 bases are a match to TRBD2. The germline V gene encodes CDR1 MNHEY and CDR2 SMNVEV (reference sequence). Losses at the gene ends were 4 bases for V and 6 bases for J; bases not matched to a gene: 6. CDR3 length: 16 amino acids. The DNA of the CDR3 is TGTGCCAGCAGTTACTGGACTAGCGGGGGGCCGGATACGCAGTATTTT. This translates into CASSYWTSGGPDTQYF.